This T cell receptor beta chain was sequenced during a study of blood T cell repertoires in COVID-19. Germline lookup yields CDR1 SGHAT and CDR2 FQNNGV. V was cut by 4 bases and J by 0 bases, with 16 bases left in between. The CDR3 covers 17 residues. Here immunoSEQ multiplex PCR was the method, and the copy in TCRdb shows in-frame clones only, minus some. The sample holds roughly 100,000 clones, around 86% seen once. This TCR derives from a man aged 50 to 59 with active or convalescent COVID-19. Sequencing input: peripheral blood. The chain has TRBV11-2 and TRBJ1-3, with D possibly being TRBD1 (5 bases). This CDR3 is CASSSLGTGVSGNTIYF. CDR3 coding DNA: TGTGCCAGCAGCTCTCTGGGGACGGGAGTCTCTGGAAACACCATATATTTT.